The present T cell receptor beta chain was sequenced within a study of T cell repertoires in cytomegalovirus infection. Turning to the study itself: Public signatures in TCR beta pointed to CMV infection and matching HLA type. Study outcomes and limitations: Cumulative public TCR beta family frequency identified carriers of CMV plus the relevant HLA. HLA-C-restricted TCR beta clonotypes specific for CMV led the ex vivo response.

Regarding this clonotype: The antigen remains undetermined.

TCRdb itself ran the reads through MiXCR, one entry per CDR3 protein. There are approximately 750,000 distinct CDR3 sequences in the sample; roughly a third occur only once, and around 2.8% lies in the top ten. Germline V gives CDR1 MNHEY, CDR2 SMNVEV (reference sequence). J lost 6 bases, V lost 5 bases, and 8 bases had no gene match. The CDR3 totals 15 residues. The J gene is TRBJ1-5, the V gene TRBV27; 9 bases fit TRBD1. This receptor was obtained from a human donor in good health (CMV status not recorded). Some clones in this sample may be carry-over from other donors' samples. The specimen sequenced was PBMCs. CDR3: CASSDTGGAFQPQHF. The CDR3 DNA follows: TGTGCCAGCAGTGATACAGGGGGCGCGTTTCAGCCCCAGCATTTT.